This T cell receptor beta chain was sequenced for a study of shared clonotypes between healthy human individuals. Overall study findings and caveats: A few donors had about 5% of their naive CD4 clonotypes in common. Only a few donors were included, so the genetic and exposure-history diversity represented was limited.

CD8 cells classed as naive were CD45RO-negative and positively selected for CCR7, excluding terminally differentiated effector memory CD45RA+ cells. Every one of the donors was a Caucasian adult that lived in Nashville, Tennessee. The repertoire was sequenced with immunoSEQ multiplex PCR; TCRdb's copy has only in-frame clones and lacks some. The data contain around 620,000 clones, about 95% of them seen just once; the ten biggest clones take up around 0.11%. Turning to this clone: Its cognate antigen is unknown.

The CDR3 contains 15 residues. V shed 3 bases and J shed 5 bases, with 17 bases lying between them. CDR1 is LNHDA and CDR2 is SQIVND in the germline V gene (reference sequence). The sequenced sample consisted of naive CD8+ T cells sorted from blood. The receptor was derived from a woman aged 25 to 45 in good health. V and J are TRBV19 and TRBJ2-7, with D possibly TRBD2 on 5 matching bases. The CDR3 sequence: CASSIFFSAVHEQYF. The CDR3 nucleotides are TGTGCCAGTAGTATTTTTTTTAGCGCAGTCCACGAGCAGTACTTC.